This entry concerns a single T cell receptor beta chain. The CDR3 is made up of 13 amino acids. The V and J ends lost 6 bases and 7 bases respectively, with 16 bases between them. The V gene's germline CDR1 is MNHEY and CDR2 SVGAGI. How the authors handled the data: Amplification of reference gene primers was used by the study to estimate nucleated cell counts. Here immunoSEQ multiplex PCR was the method, and the copy in TCRdb shows in-frame clones only, minus some. V, J and clone size were drawn from that table, and D and trimming were deduced from the DNA. The sample includes about 29,000 clones, roughly nine tenths of them seen just once. This specimen comes from a study of blood T cell repertoires in COVID-19. Study overall: Spain, Italy and the United States supplied samples that represented acute and convalescent COVID-19. Sample material is recorded as cDNA or gDNA derived from T cells, B-cell-depleted T cells, or PBMCs.

Sample: peripheral blood. This chain connects TRBV6-5 to TRBJ2-7; possible D gene TRBD1, 7 bases. This TCR came from a human donor in a cohort sampled during active COVID-19. The CDR3 DNA follows: TGTGCCAGCAGGCCTATGACAGGGACTGAGCAGTACTTC. Protein sequence: CASRPMTGTEQYF.